A selection of T cell receptor beta chains follows, all from one sample in a study of tumor and adjacent non-tumor tissue in lung cancer. Using its own MiXCR run on the multiplex PCR reads, TCRdb lists one record per CDR3 protein. Of some 100,000 distinct CDR3 sequences listed, 80% are singletons. Sequenced input: distant non-tumor lung tissue. The receptors shown here come from a man aged 60-69 years with small cell lung cancer. The CDR3 runs from the conserved cysteine through the conserved F or W. D genes are given only for firm matches. For some rows the clone size is stated as once, few or many, or as a class when expanded; others skip it.

j_gene	v_gene	d_gene	abundance	CDR3aa	CDR3nt
TRBJ1-1	TRBV6-1	.	.	CTSILQVNTEAFF	TGTACCAGCATCCTCCAGGTGAACACTGAAGCTTTCTTT
TRBJ2-7	TRBV6-2/TRBV6-3	TRBD2	.	CASKIAGAPMDQYF	TGTGCCAGCAAGATAGCGGGAGCCCCAATGGATCAGTATTTC
TRBJ1-1	TRBV11-2	TRBD1	once	CASSLTGGVGRNAEASF	TGTGCCAGCAGCTTAACAGGGGGTGTGGGTAGGAACGCTGAAGCTTCCTTT
TRBJ2-1	TRBV11-1	.	.	CASSLGRTTYNGQFF	TGTGCCAGCAGCTTAGGGAGGACGACCTACAATGGGCAGTTTTTC
TRBJ2-1	TRBV4-2	TRBD2	many	CASSQVSSGREFEQFF	TGTGCCAGCAGCCAAGTTTCCAGCGGGAGGGAATTTGAGCAATTCTTC
TRBJ1-2	TRBV30	TRBD1	many	CAWSRGTGLSRFPF	TGTGCCTGGAGTAGAGGGACAGGGCTTAGTAGATTTCCCTTC
TRBJ2-1	TRBV6-1	TRBD2	.	CASTHDGGAGNEQFF	TGTGCCAGCACTCACGACGGGGGGGCGGGCAATGAGCAATTCTTC
TRBJ2-3	TRBV4-1	.	.	CASSQDWPSRPRPTNMQYF	TGCGCCAGCAGCCAAGATTGGCCTTCCAGGCCTCGCCCAACAAATATGCAGTATTTT
TRBJ2-3	TRBV5-5	TRBD1	few	CASSPTGREHTHYF	TGTGCTAGCAGCCCGACAGGGAGAGAGCATACGCACTATTTT
TRBJ2-3	TRBV10-2	.	once	CASSSTGPVGVSTQYF	TGCGCCAGCAGTTCTACGGGACCAGTGGGAGTGAGTACGCAGTATTTT
TRBJ2-2	TRBV11-1	.	.	CASSPRRDAGLFF	TGTGCCAGCAGCCCGCGACGGGACGCGGGGCTGTTTTTT
TRBJ2-2	TRBV11-2	.	.	CANSLRGPTTGELFF	TGTGCCAATAGCTTACGAGGACCAACCACCGGGGAGTTGTTTTTT
TRBJ1-5	TRBV6-5	.	many	CASSHSHQPQHF	TGTGCCAGCAGTCACTCCCACCAGCCCCAGCATTTT
TRBJ2-1	TRBV6-1	.	.	CTSSEDSYNKQFF	TGTACCAGCAGTGAGGACAGTTACAATAAGCAGTTCTTC
TRBJ2-1	TRBV10-3	.	.	CAISESILGVRKQFF	TGTGCCATCAGTGAGTCGATATTAGGGGTTCGGAAGCAGTTCTTC
TRBJ2-1	TRBV12-3/TRBV12-4	.	.	CTSSKTGDSWVEQIF	TGTACCAGCAGCAAAACAGGGGACTCATGGGTTGAGCAGATCTTC
TRBJ2-3	TRBV11-2	TRBD2	.	CASRRLAGADTQYF	TGTGCCAGTCGTCGACTAGCGGGAGCAGATACGCAATATTTT
TRBJ2-3	TRBV9	.	.	CASSVHSFDTQYF	TGTGCCAGCAGCGTACACAGTTTTGATACACAGTATTTT
TRBJ2-7	TRBV12-3/TRBV12-4	.	.	CASRYGGDLYEQHF	TGTGCCAGCAGGTACGGCGGGGATCTCTACGAGCAGCATTTC
TRBJ2-1	TRBV12-3/TRBV12-4	.	.	CDSMRGFNEQFF	TGTGACAGCATGCGAGGCTTCAATGAGCAGTTCTTC
TRBJ2-7	TRBV11-3	TRBD2	medium-sized	CASSPGGSYEQYF	TGTGCCAGCAGCCCCGGGGGGTCCTACGAGCAGTACTTC
TRBJ2-7	TRBV6-6	.	.	CASSQGHDEQYF	TGTGCAAGCAGTCAGGGACATGACGAACAGTACTTC
TRBJ1-5	TRBV7-9	.	many	CASSFGSTRNQPQHF	TGTGCCAGCAGCTTTGGGAGTACTCGCAATCAGCCCCAGCATTTT
TRBJ2-1	TRBV7-9	TRBD2	many	CASTASSGANNEQFF	TGTGCCAGCACTGCCTCTAGCGGGGCCAACAATGAGCAGTTCTTC
TRBJ2-3	TRBV29-1	.	.	CGETTGTYTQYF	TGCGGCGAAACAACAGGCACATATACGCAGTATTTC
TRBJ2-1	TRBV11-2	.	once	CASSLVTAPSSYNDQFF	TGTGCCAGCAGCTTAGTGACAGCCCCGAGCTCCTATAATGACCAGTTCTTC
TRBJ2-3	TRBV4-1	TRBD2	.	CAGGISGSLGGLDTQYF	TGCGCCGGCGGAATTAGCGGGAGTCTCGGAGGATTAGATACGCAGTATTTT
TRBJ2-7	TRBV11-2	.	.	CASSLEIRGYEQYF	TGTGCCAGCAGCTTAGAAATACGAGGGTACGAGCAGTATTTC
TRBJ2-1	TRBV4-2	.	.	CASSQDGGIYNEQFF	TGTGCCAGCAGCCAAGATGGCGGGATCTACAATGAGCAGTTCTTC
TRBJ1-1	TRBV6-5	.	.	CASSINDNAGEAFF	TGTGCCAGCAGCATAAACGACAATGCGGGTGAAGCTTTCTTT
TRBJ1-1	TRBV29-1	.	.	CSAEHHRRDEAFF	TGCAGCGCTGAACATCACCGACGAGATGAAGCTTTCTTT
TRBJ2-1	TRBV12-3/TRBV12-4	.	.	CASSYDCYNEQFF	TGTGCCAGCAGTTATGACTGTTACAATGAGCAGTTCTTC
TRBJ2-5	TRBV12-3/TRBV12-4	TRBD1	.	CSSSLMDRQEAQYF	TGTTCCAGCAGTTTAATGGACAGGCAAGAGGCCCAGTACTTC
TRBJ1-2	TRBV6-1	.	.	CASCWTTNYGYTF	TGTGCTAGCTGTTGGACGACGAACTATGGCTACACCTTC
TRBJ2-1	TRBV5-5	TRBD2	.	CANGPGTSGTLLSRENEQFF	TGTGCCAACGGGCCTGGGACTAGTGGAACCCTTTTGTCCCGGGAGAATGAGCAGTTCTTC